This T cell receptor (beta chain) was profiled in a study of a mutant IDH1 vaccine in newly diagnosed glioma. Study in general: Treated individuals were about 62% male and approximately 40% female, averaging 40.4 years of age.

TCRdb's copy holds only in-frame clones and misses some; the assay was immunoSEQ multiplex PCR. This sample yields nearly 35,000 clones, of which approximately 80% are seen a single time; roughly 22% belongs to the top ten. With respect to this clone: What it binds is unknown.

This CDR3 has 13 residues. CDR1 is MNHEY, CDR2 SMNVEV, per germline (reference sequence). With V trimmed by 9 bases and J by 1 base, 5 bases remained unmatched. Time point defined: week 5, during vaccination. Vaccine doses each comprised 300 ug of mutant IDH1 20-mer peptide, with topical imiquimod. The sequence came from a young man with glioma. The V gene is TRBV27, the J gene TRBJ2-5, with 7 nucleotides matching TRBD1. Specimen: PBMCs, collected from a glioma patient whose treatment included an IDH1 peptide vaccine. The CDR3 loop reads CASRGQIQETQYF. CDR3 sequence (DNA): TGTGCCAGTAGGGGACAGATCCAAGAGACCCAGTACTTC.